This entry lists 32 T cell receptor beta chains sequenced from one sample in a study of Ad26.COV2.S vaccination and SARS-CoV-2 variants. This table comes from immunoSEQ multiplex PCR, and its TCRdb copy is limited to in-frame clones, with some not included. There are about 350,000 clones in the sample; 75% to 90% occur only once, and 9.5% to 12% lies in the top ten. Stated treatment: over 15 received Ad26.COV2.S at low or high dose, single or two shots; about 5 received placebo; per-sample allocation not given. Collection of samples fell on day 63 after the first vaccine or placebo injection. The specimen was peripheral blood, collected in a trial of Ad26.COV2.S vaccine versus placebo. The receptors stem from a person aged 18 to 65 who received the Ad26.COV2.S COVID-19 vaccine or a placebo.

The table lists this clone with a few counts. CDR3: CASSQEVSGWGEAFF. The CDR3 nucleotides read TGTGCCAGCAGCCAAGAGGTTTCAGGGTGGGGAGAAGCTTTCTTT. The chain links TRBV7-9 to TRBJ1-1; D is possibly TRBD1 (5 bases). Germline CDR1 reads SEHNR; CDR2 reads FQNEAQ (reference sequence). V was pared by 5 bases and J by 8 bases, with 21 bases between. The CDR3 is 15 residues long.

The gene calls are TRBV29-1 and TRBJ1-2; D is undetermined. Germline V lookup: CDR1 SQVTM, CDR2 ANQGSEA. There are 19 residues in the CDR3. V dropped 7 bases and J dropped 4 bases, with 34 bases sitting between them. The CDR3 sequence is CSAAAELVADESVAYGYTF. The CDR3 region has the DNA TGCAGCGCTGCCGCCGAACTGGTGGCCGATGAATCTGTCGCCTATGGCTACACCTTC.

CDR3 residues: CASSSLREQFF. Here the CDR3 DNA reads TGCGCCAGCAGCTCATTACGTGAGCAGTTCTTC. J is TRBJ2-1 and V is TRBV5-1; no definite D call. CDR1 and CDR2 from the germline V gene are SGHRS and YFSETQ. This CDR3 contains 11 residues. Deletions cut 3 bases from V and 9 bases from J, with 7 bases between.

This clone was picked up a small number of times. The chain links TRBV19 to TRBJ2-1, with D unclear. The germline V and J ends were trimmed by 1 base and 4 bases, with 8 bases remaining between them. CDR3 length: 14 residues. Germline V gives CDR1 LNHDA, CDR2 SQIVND (reference sequence). This chain's CDR3 is CASSIGVDYNEQFF. CDR3 bases: TGTGCCAGTAGTATAGGGGTAGATTACAATGAGCAGTTCTTC.

The genes are TRBV19 and TRBJ2-1; D possibly matches TRBD1 or TRBD2 (7 bases each). This CDR3 spans 16 amino acids. Germline V CDR1 and CDR2: LNHDA, SQIVND (reference sequence). V was clipped by 4 bases and J by 6 bases, with 19 bases between them. The CDR3 sequence: CASSTLGGGGRNEQFF. The CDR3 DNA reads as TGTGCCAGTAGTACCCTGGGGGGAGGGGGCCGCAATGAGCAGTTCTTC.

V and J are TRBV9 and TRBJ2-7, with a tentative D call TRBD1 (6 bases). Between the trimmed V and J ends, which lost 2 bases and 0 bases, there was a span of 9 bases. Germline CDR1 SGDLS, CDR2 YYNGEE. There are 14 residues in the CDR3. CDR3 DNA sequence: TGTGCCAGCAGCGTGGGGGCAGGCTCCTACGAGCAGTACTTC. The encoded protein is CASSVGAGSYEQYF. The variable domain in full, with the rest retrieved from reference TRBV9 and TRBJ2-7, is DSGVTQTPKHLITATGQRVTLRCSPRSGDLSVYWYQQSLDQGLQFLIQYYNGEERAKGNILERFSAQQFPDLHSELNLSSLELGDSALYFCASSVGAGSYEQYFGPGTRLTVT.

The J gene is TRBJ2-3, the V gene TRBV10-2, with TRBD2 matching 11 bases. The CDR3 totals 14 residues. CDR1 is WSHSY and CDR2 is SAAADI in the germline V gene. V was clipped by 6 bases and J by 5 bases; unmatched bases: 4. Written as DNA, the CDR3 is TGCGCCAGCAGAATAGCGGGGGGGGAAGATACGCAGTATTTT. Amino acids: CASRIAGGEDTQYF.

This chain joins TRBV7-9 and TRBJ1-6; weak D call: TRBD1 (6 bases). Trimming removed 5 bases at V and 4 bases at J, with 18 bases between. This CDR3 is built from 17 residues. The germline V gene encodes CDR1 SEHNR and CDR2 FQNEAQ (reference sequence). CDR3 amino acids: CASSQGTPRPYNSPLHF. The CDR3 DNA follows: TGTGCCAGCAGCCAAGGGACACCTCGGCCTTATAATTCACCCCTCCACTTT. The whole variable domain, remainder taken from reference TRBV7-9 and TRBJ1-6, is DTGVSQNPRHKITKRGQNVTFRCDPISEHNRLYWYRQTLGQGPEFLTYFQNEAQLEKSRLLSDRFSAERPKGSFSTLEIQRTEQGDSAMYLCASSQGTPRPYNSPLHFGNGTRLTVT.

The DNA of the CDR3 is TGTGCCAGCAGTTTATGGGGGGCGAACACCGGGGAGCTGTTTTTT. Translating gives CASSLWGANTGELFF. The chain links TRBV28 to TRBJ2-2, with D perhaps matching TRBD1 or TRBD2 (5 bases each). V was pared by 0 bases and J by 0 bases, with 5 bases between. From germline, CDR1 is MDHEN and CDR2 SYDVKM. The CDR3 is 15 residues long.

The V and J genes are TRBV20-1 and TRBJ2-1; D remains unclear. V lost 4 bases and J 6 bases, leaving 7 bases between the germline ends. From germline, CDR1 is DFQATT and CDR2 SNEGSKA (reference sequence). The CDR3 covers 11 residues. CDR3 sequence (DNA): TGCAGTGCTATCCCGTTCAATGAGCAGTTCTTC. It specifies CSAIPFNEQFF.

This clone was seen just once. The V call is TRBV9, the J call TRBJ2-1, with 7 bases aligning to TRBD2. V gave up 7 bases and J gave up 9 bases; unmatched junction bases: 19. The CDR3 contains 16 residues. Germline V gene lookup returns CDR1 SGDLS and CDR2 YYNGEE. The DNA of the CDR3 is TGTGCCAGCCAAGCCCACCTTATAGCGGGCGAAGGTGAGCAGTTCTTC. Its translation is CASQAHLIAGEGEQFF. Complete variable domain (other parts from reference TRBV9 and TRBJ2-1): DSGVTQTPKHLITATGQRVTLRCSPRSGDLSVYWYQQSLDQGLQFLIQYYNGEERAKGNILERFSAQQFPDLHSELNLSSLELGDSALYFCASQAHLIAGEGEQFFGPGTRLTVL.

The V and J genes are TRBV10-1 and TRBJ2-2; D is possibly TRBD1 or TRBD2 (5 bases each). The CDR3 runs 12 residues. Germline-derived CDR1 and CDR2 are WNHNN and SYGVQD (reference sequence). Trimming left V 6 bases short and J 5 bases short, with 7 bases between. The DNA of the CDR3 is TGCGCCAGCAGCGGGGCAACCGGGGAGCTGTTTTTT. Protein sequence: CASSGATGELFF.

J is TRBJ2-7 and V is TRBV2; perhaps TRBD1 as D (5 bases). CDR1 and CDR2 from the germline V gene are SNHLY and FYNNEI. Deletions cut 6 bases from V and 2 bases from J, with 8 bases between. This CDR3 region has 12 residues. CDR3 sequence reads: CASRGQTYEQYF. The CDR3 nucleotides are TGTGCCAGCAGGGGGCAGACCTACGAGCAGTACTTC.

The rearrangement links TRBV7-9 to TRBJ2-3; 12 bases line up with TRBD2. Germline-derived CDR1 and CDR2 are SEHNR and FQNEAQ (reference sequence). V dropped 3 bases and J dropped 5; count of bases not matched to a gene: 9. CDR3 length: 17 residues. CDR3 sequence reads: CASSFRRLAGVGDTQYF. DNA for the CDR3: TGTGCCAGCAGCTTTCGTAGACTAGCGGGAGTCGGAGATACGCAGTATTTT. The full variable domain, its missing parts supplied by reference TRBV7-9 and TRBJ2-3, is DTGVSQNPRHKITKRGQNVTFRCDPISEHNRLYWYRQTLGQGPEFLTYFQNEAQLEKSRLLSDRFSAERPKGSFSTLEIQRTEQGDSAMYLCASSFRRLAGVGDTQYFGPGTRLTVL.

This chain connects TRBV6-5 to TRBJ2-7; D might be TRBD1 (5 bases). Germline CDR1 is MNHEY and CDR2 is SVGAGI. This CDR3 region has 13 residues. Trimming stripped 7 bases from V and 2 bases from J, with 12 bases between. The CDR3 loop reads CASTDRLTYEQYF. The CDR3 region has the DNA TGTGCCAGCACCGACAGACTTACCTACGAGCAGTACTTC.

This chain links TRBV7-8 with TRBJ1-5; the D is unclear. Per germline, CDR1 SGHVS and CDR2 FQNEAQ. The CDR3 covers 13 residues. The V end was cut by 3 bases, the J end by 7 bases, with 10 bases between. The DNA of the CDR3 is TGTGCCAGCAGCTTGGAATTCAGGCAGCCCCAGCATTTT. It is translated as CASSLEFRQPQHF.

CDR3 loop: CASSPRDLLLSSGANVLTF. CDR3 bases: TGTGCCAGCAGTCCCCGGGATTTACTTCTTAGCTCTGGGGCCAACGTCCTGACTTTC. This chain joins TRBV27 and TRBJ2-6, with D possibly TRBD2 on 5 matching bases. Per germline, CDR1 MNHEY and CDR2 SMNVEV (reference sequence). The CDR3 runs to 19 residues. Trimming left V 5 bases short and J 0 bases short, with 20 bases between. Full variable domain (remainder filled in from reference TRBV27 and TRBJ2-6): EAQVTQNPRYLITVTGKKLTVTCSQNMNHEYMSWYRQDPGLGLRQIYYSMNVEVTDKGDVPEGYKVSRKEKRNFPLILESPSPNQTSLYFCASSPRDLLLSSGANVLTFGAGSRLTVL.

J is TRBJ1-4 and V is TRBV19, with D maybe TRBD1 (6 bases). V was clipped by 5 bases and J by 4 bases, with 17 bases between them. The germline V gene encodes CDR1 LNHDA and CDR2 SQIVND (reference sequence). The CDR3 has 16 residues. The CDR3 DNA sequence: TGTGCCAGTAGTCCGTGGGACACCAGGCTTAATGAAAAACTGTTTTTT. This codes for CASSPWDTRLNEKLFF.

The rearrangement uses TRBV4-1 and TRBJ1-1; D uncertain. The CDR3 runs to 14 residues. Germline loops: CDR1 MGHRA, CDR2 YSYEKL. V lost 1 base and J 3 bases, leaving 9 bases between the germline ends. The CDR3 sequence is CASSQGTRDTEAFF. The CDR3 DNA reads TGCGCCAGCAGCCAAGGAACCCGAGACACTGAAGCTTTCTTT.

This chain joins TRBV7-9 and TRBJ1-2; no reliable D call. The V gene lost 0 bases and the J gene lost 5 bases, with 10 bases spanning the gap. The CDR3 covers 14 residues. The germline V gene encodes CDR1 SEHNR and CDR2 FQNEAQ (reference sequence). The CDR3 DNA reads as TGTGCCAGCAGCTTAGCAGGCCAGCGGTATGGCTACACCTTC. Amino acid sequence: CASSLAGQRYGYTF.

The chain employs TRBV5-5 and TRBJ2-7; a weak D match, TRBD2 (6 bases). The length of the CDR3 is 15 residues. Germline assignment: CDR1 SGHKS and CDR2 YYEKEE (reference sequence). V gave up 3 bases and J gave up 0 bases, with 13 bases separating them. The DNA for the CDR3 is TGTGCCAGCAGCTCGGCCGGGACTGGCTCCTACGAGCAGTACTTC. It is translated as CASSSAGTGSYEQYF. The whole variable domain, remainder taken from reference TRBV5-5 and TRBJ2-7, is DAGVTQSPTHLIKTRGQQVTLRCSPISGHKSVSWYQQVLGQGPQFIFQYYEKEERGRGNFPDRFSARQFPNYSSELNVNALLLGDSALYLCASSSAGTGSYEQYFGPGTRLTVT.

The CDR3 nucleotides are TGCGCCAGCAGTTCCTCAGGGGACCGCACAGATACGCAGTATTTT. This gives the protein CASSSSGDRTDTQYF. The chain uses TRBV5-1 and TRBJ2-3; possibly TRBD1 for D (6 bases). V dropped 5 bases and J dropped 1 base, with 14 bases sitting between them. This CDR3 contains 15 residues. CDR1 is SGHRS and CDR2 is YFSETQ in the germline V gene.

This clone was detected a few times. This rearrangement joins TRBV5-1 to TRBJ1-2; 11 bases map to TRBD1. The CDR3 has 16 amino acids. J lost 0 bases, V lost 4 bases, and 5 bases had no gene match. Looked up from germline, CDR1 is SGHRS and CDR2 is YFSETQ. DNA of the CDR3: TGCGCCAGCAGCCGGGACAGGGGGAAAGCTAACTATGGCTACACCTTC. Protein sequence: CASSRDRGKANYGYTF.

This chain joins TRBV27 and TRBJ2-3; D gene ambiguous. The CDR3 spans 11 residues. Germline values: CDR1 MNHEY, CDR2 SMNVEV (reference sequence). The V end was cut by 5 bases, the J end by 3 bases, with 3 bases between. As DNA, the CDR3 is TGTGCCAGCAGTAGGACAGATACGCAGTATTTT. It is translated as CASSRTDTQYF.

The chain is built from TRBV10-3 and TRBJ2-3, with no clear D. This CDR3 is built from 13 residues. Trimming took 8 bases from V and 0 from J, leaving 9 bases between them. CDR1 is ENHRY, CDR2 SYGVKD, per germline. CDR3 nucleotide sequence: TGTGCCATCGGAACCGGTAGCACAGATACGCAGTATTTT. The encoded protein is CAIGTGSTDTQYF.

The V call is TRBV7-9, the J call TRBJ1-1, with 12 bases lining up with TRBD1. Per germline, CDR1 SEHNR and CDR2 FQNEAQ (reference sequence). J lost 4 bases, V lost 10 bases, and 10 bases had no gene match. The CDR3 is 15 amino acids. The DNA for the CDR3 is TGTGCCACCCAGGGGGACAGGGGGCGGGGCACTGAAGCTTTCTTT. It yields the protein CATQGDRGRGTEAFF.

The chain couples TRBV11-1 to TRBJ2-7; D call uncertain. Trimming pared 1 base from V and 2 bases from J, leaving 9 bases between. Per the germline V gene, CDR1 is SGHAT and CDR2 is FQDESV (reference sequence). The CDR3 has 14 amino acids. The chain's CDR3 is CASSLVGTTYEQYF. The CDR3 coding sequence is TGTGCCAGCAGCTTAGTTGGAACGACCTACGAGCAGTACTTC.

The chain carries TRBV6-2 or TRBV6-3 and TRBJ2-7, with TRBD2 matching 11 bases. There are 15 residues in the CDR3. Germline lookup yields CDR1 MNHEY and CDR2 SVGEGT. J gave up 0 bases and V 5 bases, and 3 bases lay outside the gene matches. CDR3 residues: CASSTTSGSSYEQYF. In nucleotides, the CDR3 is TGTGCCAGCAGTACCACTAGCGGGAGCTCCTACGAGCAGTACTTC.

The CDR3 DNA is TGTGCCAGTAGTCCTAGCGGGGGGTTTATGTATGAGCAGTTCTTC. It yields the protein CASSPSGGFMYEQFF. V is TRBV19 and J is TRBJ2-1; 11 nucleotides line up with TRBD2. The J segment lost 8 bases and the V segment lost 5 bases, leaving 8 bases of the junction unmatched. This CDR3 is built from 15 residues. Germline V gives CDR1 LNHDA, CDR2 SQIVND (reference sequence).

The V call is TRBV27, the J call TRBJ2-6; 8 nucleotides align to TRBD1. V lost 7 bases and J lost 2; bases outside the gene matches: 13. The CDR3 consists of 18 residues. Germline V gene sequence: CDR1 MNHEY, CDR2 SMNVEV (reference sequence). CDR3 loop: CASIRPGGPKPGANVLTF. The DNA of the CDR3 is TGTGCCAGCATTCGGCCAGGGGGCCCTAAGCCTGGGGCCAACGTCCTGACTTTC.

The rearrangement links TRBV2 to TRBJ2-1; D ambiguous. CDR1 is SNHLY, CDR2 FYNNEI, per germline. Trimming stripped 7 bases from V and 2 bases from J, with 18 bases between. The CDR3 consists of 16 residues. In DNA form, the CDR3 reads TGTGCCAGCACCCTAGAGGCCCCCACGCCCTACAATGAGCAGTTCTTC. The encoded protein is CASTLEAPTPYNEQFF.

V and J are TRBV6-6 and TRBJ1-1, with a weak D call TRBD1 (5 bases). V shed 0 bases and J shed 1 base, with 9 bases lying between them. The CDR3 spans 15 residues. Germline CDR1 is MNHNY and CDR2 is SVGAGI (reference sequence). Here the CDR3 DNA reads TGTGCCAGCAGTTACTCCCAGACAGCGAACACTGAAGCTTTCTTT. The encoded protein is CASSYSQTANTEAFF.